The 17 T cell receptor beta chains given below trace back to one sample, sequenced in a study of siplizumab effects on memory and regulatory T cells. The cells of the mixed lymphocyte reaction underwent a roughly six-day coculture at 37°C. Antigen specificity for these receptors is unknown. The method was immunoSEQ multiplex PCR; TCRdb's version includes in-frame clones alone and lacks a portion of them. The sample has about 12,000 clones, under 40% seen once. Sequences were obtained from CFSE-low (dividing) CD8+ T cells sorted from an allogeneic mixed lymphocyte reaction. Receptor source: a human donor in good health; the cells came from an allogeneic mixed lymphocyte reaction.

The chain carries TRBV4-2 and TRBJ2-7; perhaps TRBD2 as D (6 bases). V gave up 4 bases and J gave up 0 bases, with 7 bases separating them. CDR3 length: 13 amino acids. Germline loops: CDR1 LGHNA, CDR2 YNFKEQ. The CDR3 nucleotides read TGTGCCAGCAGCCCGGGACTCTCCTACGAGCAGTACTTC. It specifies CASSPGLSYEQYF.

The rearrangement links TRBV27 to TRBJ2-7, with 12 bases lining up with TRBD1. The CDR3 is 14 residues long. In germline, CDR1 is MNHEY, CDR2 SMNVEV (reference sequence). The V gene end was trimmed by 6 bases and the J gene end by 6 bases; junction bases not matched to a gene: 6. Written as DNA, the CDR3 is TGTGCCAGCAGCCACGGGACAGGGGGCATCGAGCAGTACTTC. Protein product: CASSHGTGGIEQYF.

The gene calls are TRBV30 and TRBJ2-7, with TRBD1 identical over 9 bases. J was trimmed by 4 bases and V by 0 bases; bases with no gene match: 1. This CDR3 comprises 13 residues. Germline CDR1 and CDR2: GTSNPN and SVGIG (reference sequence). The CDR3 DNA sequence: TGTGCCTGGAGTGTCGGGACAGGGTACGAGCAGTACTTC. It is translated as CAWSVGTGYEQYF.

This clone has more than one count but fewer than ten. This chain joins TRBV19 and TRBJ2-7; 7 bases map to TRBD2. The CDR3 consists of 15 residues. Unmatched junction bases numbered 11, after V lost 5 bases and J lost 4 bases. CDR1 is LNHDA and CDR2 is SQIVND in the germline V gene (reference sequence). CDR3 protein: CASSPGVAGLYEQYF. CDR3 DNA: TGTGCCAGTAGTCCTGGAGTAGCGGGTTTGTACGAGCAGTACTTC.

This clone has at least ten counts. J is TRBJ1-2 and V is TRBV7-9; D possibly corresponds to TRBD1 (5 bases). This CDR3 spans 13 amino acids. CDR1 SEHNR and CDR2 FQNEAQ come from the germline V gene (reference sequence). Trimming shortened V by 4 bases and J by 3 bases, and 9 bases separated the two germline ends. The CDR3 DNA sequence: TGTGCCAGCAGCTATCCGGGGGACTATGGCTACACCTTC. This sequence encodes CASSYPGDYGYTF.

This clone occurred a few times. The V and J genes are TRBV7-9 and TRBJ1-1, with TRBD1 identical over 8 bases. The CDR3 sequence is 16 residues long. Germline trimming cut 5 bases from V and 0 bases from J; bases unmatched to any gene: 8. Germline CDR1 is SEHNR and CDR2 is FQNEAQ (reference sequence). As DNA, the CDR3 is TGTGCCAGCAGCAATGATGGACAGGGTTTGAACACTGAAGCTTTCTTT. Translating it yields CASSNDGQGLNTEAFF.

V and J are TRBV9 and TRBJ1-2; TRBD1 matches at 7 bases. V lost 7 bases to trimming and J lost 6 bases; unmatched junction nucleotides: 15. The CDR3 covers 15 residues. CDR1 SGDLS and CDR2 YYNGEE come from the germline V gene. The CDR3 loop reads CASYLPGQKADGYTF. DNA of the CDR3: TGTGCCAGCTATCTTCCGGGACAGAAAGCCGATGGCTACACCTTC.

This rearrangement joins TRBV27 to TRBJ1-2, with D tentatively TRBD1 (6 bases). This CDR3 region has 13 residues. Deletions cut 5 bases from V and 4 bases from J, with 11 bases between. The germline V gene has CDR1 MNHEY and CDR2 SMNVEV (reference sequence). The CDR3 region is CASSALRGYGYTF. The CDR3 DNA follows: TGTGCCAGCAGTGCCCTCAGGGGCTATGGCTACACCTTC.

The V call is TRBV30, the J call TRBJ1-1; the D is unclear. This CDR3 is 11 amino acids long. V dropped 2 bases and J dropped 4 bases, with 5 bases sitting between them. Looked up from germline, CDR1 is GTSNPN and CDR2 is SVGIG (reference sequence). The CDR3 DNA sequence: TGTGCCTGGAGTAGAAGCACTGAAGCTTTCTTT. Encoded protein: CAWSRSTEAFF.

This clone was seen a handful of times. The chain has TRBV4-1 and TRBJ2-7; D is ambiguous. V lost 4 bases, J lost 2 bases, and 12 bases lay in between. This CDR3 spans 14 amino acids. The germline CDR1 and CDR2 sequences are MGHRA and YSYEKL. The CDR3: CASSPSTNTYEQYF. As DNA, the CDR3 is TGCGCCAGCAGCCCCTCGACAAATACCTACGAGCAGTACTTC.

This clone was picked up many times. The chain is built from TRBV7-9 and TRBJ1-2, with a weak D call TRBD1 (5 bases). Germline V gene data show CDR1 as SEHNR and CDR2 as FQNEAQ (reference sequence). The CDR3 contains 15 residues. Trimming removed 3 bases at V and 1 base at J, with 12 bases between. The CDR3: CASSLGQEHNYGYTF. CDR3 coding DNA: TGTGCCAGCAGCTTGGGGCAGGAACATAACTATGGCTACACCTTC.

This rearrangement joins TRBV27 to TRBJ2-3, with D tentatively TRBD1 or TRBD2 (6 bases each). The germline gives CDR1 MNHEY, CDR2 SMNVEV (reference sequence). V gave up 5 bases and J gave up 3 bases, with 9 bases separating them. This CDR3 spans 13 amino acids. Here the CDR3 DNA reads TGTGCCAGCAGTCTAGGGGGGACAGATACGCAGTATTTT. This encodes CASSLGGTDTQYF.

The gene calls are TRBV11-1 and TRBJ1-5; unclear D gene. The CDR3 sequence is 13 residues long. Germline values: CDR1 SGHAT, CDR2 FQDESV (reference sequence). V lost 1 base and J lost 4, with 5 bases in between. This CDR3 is CASSLGANQPQHF. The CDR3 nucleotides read TGTGCCAGCAGCTTAGGGGCAAATCAGCCCCAGCATTTT.

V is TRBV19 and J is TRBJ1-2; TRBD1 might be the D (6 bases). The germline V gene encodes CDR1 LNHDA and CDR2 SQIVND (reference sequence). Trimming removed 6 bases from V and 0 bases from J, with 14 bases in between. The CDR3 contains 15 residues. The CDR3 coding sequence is TGTGCCAGTAGCACCGGGACACCTGCTAACTATGGCTACACCTTC. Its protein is CASSTGTPANYGYTF.

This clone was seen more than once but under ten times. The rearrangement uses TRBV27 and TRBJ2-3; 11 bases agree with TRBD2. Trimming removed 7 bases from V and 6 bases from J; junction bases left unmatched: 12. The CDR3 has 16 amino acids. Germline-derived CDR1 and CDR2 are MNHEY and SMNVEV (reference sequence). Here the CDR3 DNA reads TGTGCCAGCACTTCGTTAGCGGGAGGGGTAGTGGATACGCAGTATTTT. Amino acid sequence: CASTSLAGGVVDTQYF.

The CDR3 loop is CASSQDLVWGQGHEQYF. CDR3 DNA: TGCGCCAGCAGCCAAGATCTGGTCTGGGGGCAGGGCCACGAGCAGTACTTC. The V call is TRBV4-3, the J call TRBJ2-7; the D gene is possibly TRBD1 (6 bases). V was cut by 0 bases and J by 5 bases, with 20 bases left in between. The germline gives CDR1 LGHNA, CDR2 YSLEER. The CDR3 covers 17 residues.

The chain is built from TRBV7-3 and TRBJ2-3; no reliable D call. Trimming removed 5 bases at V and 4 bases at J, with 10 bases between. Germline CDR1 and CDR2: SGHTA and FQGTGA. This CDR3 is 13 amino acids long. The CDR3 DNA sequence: TGTGCCAGCAGCGAAATGGCCCCAGATACGCAGTATTTT. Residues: CASSEMAPDTQYF.